This T cell receptor beta chain was obtained from a study of blood T cell repertoires in COVID-19. About the research overall: Spain, Italy and the United States supplied samples that represented acute and convalescent COVID-19. From T cells, B-cell-depleted T cells, or PBMCs came the material, which was cDNA or gDNA.

TCRdb keeps only in-frame clones here, not all; method: immunoSEQ multiplex PCR. The sample has 450,000 or so clones; approximately 90% are singletons. Germline V CDR1 and CDR2: SNHLY, FYNNEI. V dropped 5 bases and J dropped 3; count of bases not matched to a gene: 19. This CDR3 is built from 19 residues. This chain connects TRBV2 to TRBJ1-5, with 7 bases that match TRBD1. The material sequenced was peripheral blood. This sequence was found in a man between 18 and 29 years old with COVID-19, enrolled during active disease. CDR3 loop: CASSPLKGATLLINQPQHF. The CDR3 DNA reads as TGTGCCAGCAGTCCTCTCAAGGGGGCCACACTCTTAATCAATCAGCCCCAGCATTTT.